This T cell receptor (beta chain) was documented in a study of CD8+ T cells in alopecia areata. Extraction and reverse transcription of RNA yielded cDNA as the sequencing template. Assay: immunoSEQ multiplex PCR; the TCRdb copy retains only in-frame clones and omits some. Altogether approximately 66,000 clones are present, roughly three fifths being singletons, with the ten largest covering under 20%. Study results and caveats: Normal skin's resident alphabeta T cells are also sequenced in scalp samples. Sharing of TCR sequences between patients (possibly for HLA-related reasons) was less clear than in mice.

This CDR3 has 13 amino acids. The V end was cut by 4 bases, the J end by 6 bases, with 12 bases between. Per the germline V gene, CDR1 is MGHDK and CDR2 is SYGVNS. Comment on this clone: The antigen is not known.

The rearrangement uses TRBV25-1 and TRBJ2-5, with no clear D. This receptor was obtained from a human donor with alopecia areata. Sequenced here: CD8+ T cells sorted from blood, sampled at week 0. The CDR3 bases are TGTGCCAGCAGTGGCGGCGGTGGGCAGACCCAGTACTTC. As protein: CASSGGGGQTQYF.